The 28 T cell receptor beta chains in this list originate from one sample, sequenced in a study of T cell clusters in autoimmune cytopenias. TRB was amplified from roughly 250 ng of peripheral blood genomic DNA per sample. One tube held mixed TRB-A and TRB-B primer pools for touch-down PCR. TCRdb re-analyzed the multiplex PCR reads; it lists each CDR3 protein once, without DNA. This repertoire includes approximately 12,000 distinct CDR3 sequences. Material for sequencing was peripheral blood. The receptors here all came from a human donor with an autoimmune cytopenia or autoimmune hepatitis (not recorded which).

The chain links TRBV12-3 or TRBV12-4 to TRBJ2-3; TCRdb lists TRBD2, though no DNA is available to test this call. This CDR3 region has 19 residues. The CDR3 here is CASSSLLPWTSGTTDTQYF.

The CDR3: CSVEVGTGGGEQYF. The rearrangement links TRBV29-1 to TRBJ2-7; lacking DNA, the TRBD1 call made by TCRdb goes unchecked. The CDR3 covers 14 residues. Germline CDR1 SQVTM, CDR2 ANQGSEA.

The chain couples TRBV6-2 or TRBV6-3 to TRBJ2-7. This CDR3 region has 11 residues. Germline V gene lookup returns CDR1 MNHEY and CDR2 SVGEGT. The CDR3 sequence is CASRKNYEQYF.

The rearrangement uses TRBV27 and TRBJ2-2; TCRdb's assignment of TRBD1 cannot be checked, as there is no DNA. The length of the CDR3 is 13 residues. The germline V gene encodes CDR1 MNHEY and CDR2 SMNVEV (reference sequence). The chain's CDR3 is CASSLVGAGELFF.

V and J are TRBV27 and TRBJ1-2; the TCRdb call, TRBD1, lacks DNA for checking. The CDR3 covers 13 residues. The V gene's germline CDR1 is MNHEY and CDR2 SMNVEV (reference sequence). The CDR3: CASSRTGNYGYTF.

CDR3 region: CASSLLQGRRFVNEQFF. The chain joins TRBV5-6 to TRBJ2-1; the D call from TCRdb, TRBD1, cannot be confirmed without DNA. CDR1 and CDR2 (germline): SGHDT, YYEEEE. CDR3 length: 17 residues.

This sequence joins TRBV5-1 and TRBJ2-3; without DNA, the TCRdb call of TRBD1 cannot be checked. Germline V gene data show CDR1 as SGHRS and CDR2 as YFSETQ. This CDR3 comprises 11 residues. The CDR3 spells CASNGGDTQYF.

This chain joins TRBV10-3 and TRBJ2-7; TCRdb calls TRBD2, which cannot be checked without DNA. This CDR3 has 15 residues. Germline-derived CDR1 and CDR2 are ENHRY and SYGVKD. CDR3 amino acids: CAISGALAGPYEQYF.

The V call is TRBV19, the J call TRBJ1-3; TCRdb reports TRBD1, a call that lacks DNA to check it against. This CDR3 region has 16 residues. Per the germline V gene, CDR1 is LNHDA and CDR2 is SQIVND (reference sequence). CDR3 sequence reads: CASTPRPRDSGNTIYF.

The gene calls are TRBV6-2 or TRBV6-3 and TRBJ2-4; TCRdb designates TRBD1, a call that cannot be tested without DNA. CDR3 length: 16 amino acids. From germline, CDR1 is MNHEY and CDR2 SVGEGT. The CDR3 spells CASDRGQNLAKNIQYF.

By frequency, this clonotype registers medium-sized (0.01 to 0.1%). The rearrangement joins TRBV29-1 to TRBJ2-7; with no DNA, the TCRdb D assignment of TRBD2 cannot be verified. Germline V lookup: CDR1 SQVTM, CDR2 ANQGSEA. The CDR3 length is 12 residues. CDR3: CSARPSTYEQYF.

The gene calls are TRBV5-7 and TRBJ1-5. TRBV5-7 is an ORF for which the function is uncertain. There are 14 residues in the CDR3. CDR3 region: CASSSLHSNQPQHF.

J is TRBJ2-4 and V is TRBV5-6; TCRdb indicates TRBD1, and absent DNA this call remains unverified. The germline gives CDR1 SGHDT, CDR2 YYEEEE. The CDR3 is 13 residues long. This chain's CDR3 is CASSYGTGDIQYF.

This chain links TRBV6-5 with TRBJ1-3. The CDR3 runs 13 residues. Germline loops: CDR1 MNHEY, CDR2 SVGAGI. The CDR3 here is CASGEFSGNTIYF.

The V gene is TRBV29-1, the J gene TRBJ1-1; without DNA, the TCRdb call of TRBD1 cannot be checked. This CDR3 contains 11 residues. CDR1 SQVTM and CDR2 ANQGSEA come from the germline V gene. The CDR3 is CSVGLGKGAFF.

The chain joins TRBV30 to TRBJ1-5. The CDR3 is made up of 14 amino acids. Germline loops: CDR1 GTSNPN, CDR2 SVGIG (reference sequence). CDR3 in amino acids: CAWKDRYSNQPQHF. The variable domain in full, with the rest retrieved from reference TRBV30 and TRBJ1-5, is SQTIHQWPATLVQPVGSPLSLECTVEGTSNPNLYWYRQAAGRGLQLLFYSVGIGQISSEVPQNLSASRPQDRQFILSSKKLLLSDSGFYLCAWKDRYSNQPQHFGDGTRLSIL.

Here the CDR3 reads CASRSADKLFF. V is TRBV6-6 and J is TRBJ1-4. The CDR3 runs 11 residues. Germline V gene sequence: CDR1 MNHNY, CDR2 SVGAGI (reference sequence).

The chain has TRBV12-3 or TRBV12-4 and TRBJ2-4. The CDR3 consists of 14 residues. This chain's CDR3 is CASSLSRRVDIQYF.

This CDR3 reads CASSDPDIKYGYTF. The chain employs TRBV6-1 and TRBJ1-2; there is no DNA to check the TCRdb D call of TRBD1. In germline, CDR1 is MNHNS, CDR2 SASEGT. The CDR3 is made up of 14 amino acids.

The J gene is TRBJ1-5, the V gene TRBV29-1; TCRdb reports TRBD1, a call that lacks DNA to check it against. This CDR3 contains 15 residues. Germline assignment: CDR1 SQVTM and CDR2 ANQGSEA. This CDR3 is CSVEDPPEVHQPQHF.

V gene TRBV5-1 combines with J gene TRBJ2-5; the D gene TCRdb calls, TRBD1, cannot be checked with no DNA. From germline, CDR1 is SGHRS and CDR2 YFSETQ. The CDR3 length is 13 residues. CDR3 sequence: CASSLFGRETQYF. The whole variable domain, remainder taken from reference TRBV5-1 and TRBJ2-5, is KAGVTQTPRYLIKTRGQQVTLSCSPISGHRSVSWYQQTPGQGLQFLFEYFSETQRNKGNFPGRFSGRQFSNSRSEMNVSTLELGDSALYLCASSLFGRETQYFGPGTRLLVL.

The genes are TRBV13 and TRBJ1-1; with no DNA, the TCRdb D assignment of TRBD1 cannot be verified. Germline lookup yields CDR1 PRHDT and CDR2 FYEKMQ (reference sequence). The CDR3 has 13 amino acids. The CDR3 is CASSPQGTTEAFF.

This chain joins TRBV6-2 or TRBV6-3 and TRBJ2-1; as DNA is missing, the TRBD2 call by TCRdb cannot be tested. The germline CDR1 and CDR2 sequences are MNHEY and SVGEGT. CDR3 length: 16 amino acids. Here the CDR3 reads CASKGGGRDSYNEQFF.

This CDR3 is CASSRGSPSTDTQYF. The chain is built from TRBV5-1 and TRBJ2-3; the D gene TCRdb calls, TRBD2, cannot be checked with no DNA. Germline V gene data show CDR1 as SGHRS and CDR2 as YFSETQ. This CDR3 has 15 amino acids.

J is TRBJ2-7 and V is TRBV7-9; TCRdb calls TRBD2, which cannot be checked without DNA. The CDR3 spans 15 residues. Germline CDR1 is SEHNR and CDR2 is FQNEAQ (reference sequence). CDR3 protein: CASSLVGGSDYEQYF.

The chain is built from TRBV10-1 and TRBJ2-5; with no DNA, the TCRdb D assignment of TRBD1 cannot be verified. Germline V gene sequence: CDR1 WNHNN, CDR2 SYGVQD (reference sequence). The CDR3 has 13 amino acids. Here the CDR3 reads CASSPKPGETQYF.

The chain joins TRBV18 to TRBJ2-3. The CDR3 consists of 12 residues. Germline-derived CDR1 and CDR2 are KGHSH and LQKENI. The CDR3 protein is CASSRSTDTQYF.

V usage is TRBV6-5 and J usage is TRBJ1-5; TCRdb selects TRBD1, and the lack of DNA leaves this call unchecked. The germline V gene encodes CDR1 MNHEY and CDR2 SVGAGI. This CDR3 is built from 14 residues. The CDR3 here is CASRGQNSNQPQHF.